These T cell receptor beta chains were read from a single sample in a study of blood T cell repertoires in COVID-19. Sequenced by immunoSEQ multiplex PCR; TCRdb stores in-frame clones only, minus some. The sample lists 60,000 to 75,000 clones; more than 75% were seen once. The material sequenced was peripheral blood. These receptor sequences come from a human donor in a cohort sampled during active COVID-19. Each CDR3 is given with its conserved first and last residue. The order of the fields is CDR3 protein, CDR3 DNA, V gene, clone size, J gene, D gene. D genes are given only for firm matches. Size is stated for part of the rows, as once, few or many counts, or as a class when the clone is expanded.

cdr3_aa: CASSPSFGAGDEKLFF
cdr3_nt: TGTGCCAGCAGCCCCTCTTTTGGGGCGGGGGATGAAAAACTGTTTTTT
v_call: TRBV5-6
clone_size: .
j_call: TRBJ1-4
d_call: .

cdr3_aa: CASSLDRGDYGYTF
cdr3_nt: TGCGCCAGCAGCCTGGACAGGGGAGACTATGGCTACACCTTC
v_call: TRBV5-1
clone_size: .
j_call: TRBJ1-2
d_call: TRBD1

cdr3_aa: CASSQETGWGNTIYF
cdr3_nt: TGTGCCAGCAGCCAAGAGACAGGGTGGGGAAACACCATATATTTT
v_call: TRBV3-1/TRBV3-2
clone_size: .
j_call: TRBJ1-3
d_call: TRBD1

cdr3_aa: CASSAPGQVDYEQYF
cdr3_nt: TGTGCCAGCTCAGCCCCGGGACAGGTTGATTACGAGCAGTACTTC
v_call: TRBV18
clone_size: .
j_call: TRBJ2-7
d_call: TRBD1

cdr3_aa: CASGLVLSGFFGQGLETQYF
cdr3_nt: TGTGCTAGTGGTTTGGTACTGTCTGGCTTTTTCGGGCAGGGGTTAGAGACCCAGTACTTC
v_call: TRBV12-5
clone_size: .
j_call: TRBJ2-5
d_call: .

cdr3_aa: CASSPGLAPYNEQFF
cdr3_nt: TGTGCCAGCAGCCCGGGACTAGCCCCCTACAATGAGCAGTTCTTC
v_call: TRBV5-4
clone_size: .
j_call: TRBJ2-1
d_call: TRBD2

cdr3_aa: CASSPRTGSNEQFF
cdr3_nt: TGTGCCAGCAGCCCAAGGACAGGGAGTAATGAGCAGTTCTTC
v_call: TRBV11-3
clone_size: .
j_call: TRBJ2-1
d_call: TRBD1

cdr3_aa: CASSSGTGHYGYTF
cdr3_nt: TGTGCCAGCTCATCCGGGACAGGGCACTATGGCTACACCTTC
v_call: TRBV19
clone_size: few
j_call: TRBJ1-2
d_call: TRBD1

cdr3_aa: CASSSVAVPGDEQFF
cdr3_nt: TGCGCCAGCAGCTCCGTAGCGGTTCCTGGGGATGAGCAGTTCTTC
v_call: TRBV5-1
clone_size: .
j_call: TRBJ2-1
d_call: .

cdr3_aa: CASSRFPTSSRLTGELFF
cdr3_nt: TGTGCCAGCTCACGCTTCCCGACTAGTTCGAGACTCACCGGGGAGCTGTTTTTT
v_call: TRBV18
clone_size: .
j_call: TRBJ2-2
d_call: .

cdr3_aa: CASSYLAGAKNIQYF
cdr3_nt: TGTGCCAGCAGTTACTTGGCAGGGGCCAAAAACATTCAGTACTTC
v_call: TRBV6-2/TRBV6-3
clone_size: .
j_call: TRBJ2-4
d_call: .

cdr3_aa: CASSWGQGAPLHF
cdr3_nt: TGTGCCAGCAGCTGGGGACAGGGTGCACCCCTCCACTTT
v_call: TRBV12-3/TRBV12-4
clone_size: .
j_call: TRBJ1-6
d_call: TRBD1

cdr3_aa: CASSPEPSGNTIYF
cdr3_nt: TGCGCCAGCAGCCCGGAGCCCTCTGGAAACACCATATATTTT
v_call: TRBV5-1
clone_size: .
j_call: TRBJ1-3
d_call: .

cdr3_aa: CASSFGGQGNNEQFF
cdr3_nt: TGTGCCAGCAGCTTTGGGGGACAGGGGAACAATGAGCAGTTCTTC
v_call: TRBV11-2
clone_size: .
j_call: TRBJ2-1
d_call: TRBD1

cdr3_aa: CASSLSWTGSYEQYF
cdr3_nt: TGTGCCAGCAGTTTATCTTGGACAGGGTCCTACGAGCAGTACTTC
v_call: TRBV6-5
clone_size: once
j_call: TRBJ2-7
d_call: TRBD1

cdr3_aa: CAWSQGGGRSDTQYF
cdr3_nt: TGTGCCTGGAGTCAAGGCGGGGGGCGGTCAGATACGCAGTATTTT
v_call: TRBV30
clone_size: .
j_call: TRBJ2-3
d_call: TRBD2

cdr3_aa: CASSRDTHNSPLHF
cdr3_nt: TGTGCCAGCAGTCGGGACACACATAATTCACCCCTCCACTTT
v_call: TRBV6-5
clone_size: .
j_call: TRBJ1-6
d_call: .

cdr3_aa: CASSPQDVDRSGSPLHF
cdr3_nt: TGCGCCAGCAGCCCTCAAGATGTCGACAGGTCAGGTTCACCCCTCCACTTT
v_call: TRBV4-1
clone_size: .
j_call: TRBJ1-6
d_call: .

cdr3_aa: CASSDLLEANEQFF
cdr3_nt: TGTGCCAGCAGTGATCTCCTTGAGGCAAATGAGCAGTTCTTC
v_call: TRBV2
clone_size: .
j_call: TRBJ2-1
d_call: .

cdr3_aa: CASSHRTVGGSGGYEQYF
cdr3_nt: TGTGCCAGCAGCCATAGGACCGTGGGGGGGAGCGGGGGCTACGAGCAGTACTTC
v_call: TRBV14
clone_size: .
j_call: TRBJ2-7
d_call: TRBD2